Listed here are 9 T cell receptor beta chains from one sample, sequenced in a study of vaccination effects on CD4 cells after COVID-19. Before any sequencing was done, the ViraFEST assay used viral peptide pools to expand antigen-specific CD4+ T cells. At the end of about 9 days of culture, CD4+ T cells were isolated. The person had PCR-confirmed SARS-CoV-2 infection between March and December 2020. The table came from immunoSEQ multiplex PCR; TCRdb's copy has only in-frame clones and leaves some out. Of some 40,000 clones listed, approximately 72% were seen once; the top ten hold approximately 17%. Antigens of these TCRs are unknown. The input for sequencing was CD4+ T cells from PBMCs cultured with HCoV-NL63 spike peptides, taken before COVID-19 vaccination. Receptors originate from a human donor who had a prior SARS-CoV-2 infection.

This rearrangement joins TRBV6-5 to TRBJ2-7; TRBD1 or TRBD2 may be the D gene (5 bases each). The germline gives CDR1 MNHEY, CDR2 SVGAGI. The CDR3 is 15 residues long. Trimming shortened V by 5 bases and J by 6 bases, and 20 bases separated the two germline ends. Here the CDR3 DNA reads TGTGCCAGCAGTACCCGGGCTAGAGGGGCTCCCGAGCAGTACTTC. Residues: CASSTRARGAPEQYF.

The chain is built from TRBV6-5 and TRBJ1-2; TRBD1 might be the D (6 bases). With 10 bases removed from V and 2 bases from J, the gap between germline ends came to 14 bases. The CDR3 loop spans 13 amino acids. Germline V gives CDR1 MNHEY, CDR2 SVGAGI. The CDR3 region is CATSETGNYGYTF. The DNA of the CDR3 is TGTGCCACCTCTGAGACAGGCAACTATGGCTACACCTTC.

In its sample, this clone was seen once. The rearrangement uses TRBV11-3 and TRBJ2-7, with D possibly matching TRBD2 (5 bases). The CDR3 is 14 residues long. CDR1 and CDR2 (germline): SGHNT, YENEEA. V gave up 1 base and J gave up 5 bases, with 12 bases separating them. This CDR3 is CASSLGPGADEQYF. The CDR3 DNA sequence: TGTGCCAGCAGCTTAGGCCCCGGAGCGGACGAGCAGTACTTC.

The rearrangement joins TRBV27 to TRBJ1-6; no definite D call. Looked up from germline, CDR1 is MNHEY and CDR2 is SMNVEV (reference sequence). CDR3 size: 15 residues. Trimming shortened V by 3 bases and J by 3 bases, and 9 bases separated the two germline ends. CDR3 amino acids: CASSLSPIYNSPLHF. CDR3 nucleotides: TGTGCCAGCAGTTTGTCCCCAATCTATAATTCACCCCTCCACTTT.

The chain combines TRBV28 with TRBJ1-4; D gene uncertain. The germline gives CDR1 MDHEN, CDR2 SYDVKM. The CDR3 has 14 amino acids. V was trimmed by 3 bases and J by 6 bases, leaving 11 bases between them. The CDR3 DNA reads TGTGCCAGCAGTTTGAACGGACGGGATGAAAAACTGTTTTTT. Its protein is CASSLNGRDEKLFF. The variable domain in full, with the rest retrieved from reference TRBV28 and TRBJ1-4, is DVKVTQSSRYLVKRTGEKVFLECVQDMDHENMFWYRQDPGLGLRLIYFSYDVKMKEKGDIPEGYSVSREKKERFSLILESASTNQTSMYLCASSLNGRDEKLFFGSGTQLSVL.

V gene TRBV25-1 combines with J gene TRBJ1-4; TRBD1 might be the D (6 bases). V was cut by 4 bases and J by 4 bases, with 19 bases left in between. The CDR3 extends over 17 amino acids. Looked up from germline, CDR1 is MGHDK and CDR2 is SYGVNS. The CDR3 loop reads CASSGPRQAGGNEKLFF. The CDR3 bases are TGTGCCAGCAGTGGTCCTCGACAGGCTGGGGGTAATGAAAAACTGTTTTTT.

CDR3 DNA: TGCGCCAGCAGCCGACTAGCGGGGGGGCTCGGCACCGGGGAGCTGTTTTTT. This encodes CASSRLAGGLGTGELFF. The chain recombines TRBV4-1 with TRBJ2-2, with 14 bases lining up with TRBD2. The germline V gene encodes CDR1 MGHRA and CDR2 YSYEKL. After removal of 4 bases from V and 4 bases from J, the junction contained 5 bases not matched to a gene. This CDR3 is built from 17 residues.

V is TRBV5-4 and J is TRBJ1-2, with D possibly TRBD1 on 5 matching bases. Germline CDR1 is SGHNT and CDR2 is YYREEE (reference sequence). Trimming left V 1 base short and J 10 bases short, with 14 bases between. The CDR3 consists of 13 residues. As DNA, the CDR3 is TGTGCCAGCAGCTTGTCAGGGTTCGGTACCTACACCTTC. This translates into CASSLSGFGTYTF.

V is TRBV5-4 and J is TRBJ1-2; a weak D match, TRBD1 (6 bases). Germline V lookup: CDR1 SGHNT, CDR2 YYREEE (reference sequence). Trimming pared 4 bases from V and 4 bases from J, leaving 11 bases between. This CDR3 comprises 13 residues. The CDR3 spells CASSRGHLYGYTF. The CDR3 DNA is TGTGCCAGCAGCCGGGGACATCTCTATGGCTACACCTTC.